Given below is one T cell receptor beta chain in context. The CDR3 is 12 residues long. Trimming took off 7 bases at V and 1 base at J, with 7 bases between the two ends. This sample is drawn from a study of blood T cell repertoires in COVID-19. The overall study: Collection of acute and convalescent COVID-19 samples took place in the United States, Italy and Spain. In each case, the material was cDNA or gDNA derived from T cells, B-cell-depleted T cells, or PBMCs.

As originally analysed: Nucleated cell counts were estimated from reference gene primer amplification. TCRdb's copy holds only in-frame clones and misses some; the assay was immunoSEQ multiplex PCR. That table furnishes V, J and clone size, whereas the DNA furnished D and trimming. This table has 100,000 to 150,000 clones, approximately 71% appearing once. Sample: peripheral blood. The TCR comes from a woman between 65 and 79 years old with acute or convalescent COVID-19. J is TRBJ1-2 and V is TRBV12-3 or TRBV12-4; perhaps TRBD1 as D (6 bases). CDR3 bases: TGTGCCAGCAAGGACAGTAACTATGGCTACACCTTC. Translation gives CASKDSNYGYTF.